This TCR beta chain was sequenced for a study of T cell responses to AZD1222 COVID-19 vaccine. Overall study results and limits: No repertoire was sampled before or during the peak T cell response, only after it. When two AZD1222 doses had been given, Spike-specific TCR breadth and depth rose.

On this clone itself: Its cognate antigen is unknown.

This table comes from immunoSEQ multiplex PCR, and its TCRdb copy is limited to in-frame clones, with some not included. The table has 130,000 to 150,000 clones, approximately 89% seen once; the top ten hold roughly 2%. The sequences come from peripheral blood, collected on day 0 of AZD1222 vaccination. The receptor comes from an adult in good health.

CDR3 DNA sequence: TGCAGCGTCGGCCTACAGGGGGCGCGGGACGGCTACACCTTC. Translation: CSVGLQGARDGYTF. The chain uses TRBV29-1 and TRBJ1-2; 9 bases line up with TRBD1. Germline V CDR1 and CDR2: SQVTM, ANQGSEA. The length of the CDR3 is 14 residues. Losses at the gene ends were 6 bases for V and 8 bases for J; bases not matched to a gene: 13.